A selection of T cell receptor beta chains follows, all from one sample in a study of beta chain features in type 1 diabetes. The protocol was immunoSEQ multiplex PCR, while the TCRdb copy is restricted to in-frame clones and leaves out a portion. The sample has about 930,000 clones, roughly 16% seen once. The sequenced sample was naive CD4+ T cells from blood. These receptors were collected from a woman aged 18-29 years in good health. Both conserved end residues are part of each CDR3. The order of the fields is D gene, V gene, clone size, J gene, CDR3 DNA, CDR3 protein. The D gene is left open where the match is weak. Clone size, where shown, is once, few, many, or a class for clones that have expanded.

TRBD2	TRBV28	-	TRBJ2-1	TGTGCCAGCAGTTGGGGACTAGCGGGAGGGTACAATGAGCAGTTCTTC	CASSWGLAGGYNEQFF
TRBD2	TRBV29-1	-	TRBJ2-1	TGCAGCGTAGGGGGGACTAGCGGGAGTCTCTGGAATGAGCAGTTCTTC	CSVGGTSGSLWNEQFF
-	TRBV25-1	-	TRBJ2-7	TGTGCCAGCAGTGAATCGGGGGCCGTCGAGCAGTACTTC	CASSESGAVEQYF
-	TRBV27	few	TRBJ2-5	TGTGCCAGCAGGCGAAAAGAGACCCAGTACTTC	CASRRKETQYF
TRBD1	TRBV7-9	-	TRBJ1-2	TGTGCCAGCAGCCCACGACAGGGCGGAGGCTACACCTTC	CASSPRQGGGYTF
-	TRBV28	few	TRBJ1-5	TGTGCCAGCAGTCCCCAAGGGGCCGGCAATCAGCCCCAGCATTTT	CASSPQGAGNQPQHF
TRBD2	TRBV11-1	few	TRBJ2-1	TGTGCCAGCAGCCCAAGGACTAGCGTCAGAAACAATGAGCAGTTCTTC	CASSPRTSVRNNEQFF
TRBD2	TRBV7-9	-	TRBJ2-1	TGTGCCAGCAGCTTAAGTGTCCTAGCGGGAGGGTACCTGGAGCAGTTCTTC	CASSLSVLAGGYLEQFF
-	TRBV7-9	-	TRBJ1-4	TGTGCCAGCAGCGGACTGCAAGGGGCAGAAAAACTGTTTTTT	CASSGLQGAEKLFF
-	TRBV11-2	-	TRBJ2-1	TGTGCCAGCAGCTGGAGGGCCTACAATGAGCAGTTCTTC	CASSWRAYNEQFF
TRBD1	TRBV6-5	-	TRBJ1-2	TGTGCCAGCAGGGGGACAGCAGAAGGGTTCTATGGCTACACCTTC	CASRGTAEGFYGYTF
TRBD2	TRBV4-2	few	TRBJ2-3	TGTGCCAGCAGCCAACCCGGGACTAGCGGGAGTTCTTCGGCTACGCAGTATTTT	CASSQPGTSGSSSATQYF
-	TRBV10-2	-	TRBJ2-7	TGCGCCAGCAGTGAGCAGAACTACGAGCAGTACTTC	CASSEQNYEQYF
-	TRBV28	few	TRBJ1-2	TGTGCCAGCAGTTTTTCGGCAGGCCAACGCTATGGCTACACCTTC	CASSFSAGQRYGYTF
-	TRBV15	few	TRBJ2-5	TGTGCCACCAGCAGAGCGGGATCGCGGATGGAGACCCAGTACTTC	CATSRAGSRMETQYF
-	TRBV5-1	few	TRBJ2-1	TGCGCCAGCAGCGGGGCAGGGTATGAGGATGAGCAGTTCTTC	CASSGAGYEDEQFF
-	TRBV28	-	TRBJ1-5	TGTGCCAGCAGTTCAAGCGGGACACTCAATCAGCCCCAGCATTTT	CASSSSGTLNQPQHF
TRBD1	TRBV10-3	-	TRBJ2-2	TGTGCCATCAGGGCGGCAGGGGGCTCCGGGGAGCTGTTTTTT	CAIRAAGGSGELFF
-	TRBV6-6	-	TRBJ2-3	TGTGCCAGCAGACTAGCTGGGACAGATACGCAGTATTTT	CASRLAGTDTQYF
-	TRBV27	few	TRBJ2-2	TGTGCCAGCAGTTTCAGAGACACCGGGGAGCTGTTTTTT	CASSFRDTGELFF
-	TRBV4-2	-	TRBJ1-5	TGTGCCAGCAGCCAAGGTCGGCTAGGCCCCTCGGGGAATCAGCCCCAGCATTTT	CASSQGRLGPSGNQPQHF
TRBD1	TRBV15	-	TRBJ2-7	TGTGCCACCAGCCGGGACAGGGGTTCAAGGGAGCAGTACTTC	CATSRDRGSREQYF
TRBD2	TRBV11-1	-	TRBJ2-1	TGTGCCAGCAGCTCAGGGACTAGCGGGAGTAAAGGGGAGCAGTTCTTC	CASSSGTSGSKGEQFF
-	TRBV15	-	TRBJ2-5	TGTGCCACCAGCGGACCCGAGGGGCGAGAGACCCAGTACTTC	CATSGPEGRETQYF
TRBD1	TRBV10-3	-	TRBJ1-5	TGTGCCATCAGTGAGTCGTTCAGGGGGCAGGATCAGCCCCAGCATTTT	CAISESFRGQDQPQHF
-	TRBV10-3	few	TRBJ1-1	TGTGCCATCAGTGAGTCAATTAACACTGAAGCTTTCTTT	CAISESINTEAFF
-	TRBV7-8	-	TRBJ1-1	TGTGCCAGCAGCTTAGTGGGGAGTGGGACTGAAGCTTTCTTT	CASSLVGSGTEAFF
TRBD1	TRBV28	-	TRBJ2-7	TGTGCCAGCAGGGGGACAGGGGTTACCTACGAGCAGTACTTC	CASRGTGVTYEQYF
-	TRBV2	few	TRBJ1-3	TGTGCCAGCAGGGCTACATTGGGCCCCGGAAACACCATATATTTT	CASRATLGPGNTIYF
-	TRBV19	-	TRBJ1-5	TGTGCCAGTAGTATTACCGGGGGTCGAACTCAGCCCCAGCATTTT	CASSITGGRTQPQHF
-	TRBV25-1	few	TRBJ1-6	TGTGCCAGCAGTGAACAAGGGGGTAATTCACCCCTCCACTTT	CASSEQGGNSPLHF
-	TRBV28	-	TRBJ1-2	TGTGCCATCTCCTTGAGGTTTCGGGGAAGGGAAGGCTACACCTTC	CAISLRFRGREGYTF
-	TRBV6-6	-	TRBJ1-2	TGTGCCAGCAGTGCCCCAGGATCAGCTAACTATGGCTACACCTTC	CASSAPGSANYGYTF
TRBD2	TRBV7-9	-	TRBJ2-7	TGTGCCAGCAGTAGGCCTAGCGGGAGTTTTCTTTCCTACGAGCAGTACTTC	CASSRPSGSFLSYEQYF
TRBD2	TRBV6-1	few	TRBJ2-5	TGTGCCAGCAGAAAGCCGGGACTAGCTAGGGAGACCCAGTACTTC	CASRKPGLARETQYF
-	TRBV15	-	TRBJ2-3	TGTGCCACCAGCAGAGGACTCACAGATACGCAGTATTTT	CATSRGLTDTQYF
-	TRBV5-1	few	TRBJ2-3	TGCGCCAGCAGCTTGGATCCAGGGGGCACAGATACGCAGTATTTT	CASSLDPGGTDTQYF
TRBD2	TRBV7-2	-	TRBJ2-7	TGTGCCAGCAGCTTAGCGGGCGTGGCTAGCGGGCCCTACGAGCAGTACTTC	CASSLAGVASGPYEQYF
-	TRBV27	few	TRBJ2-5	TGTGCCAGATCCTACGGATCAGAGACCCAGTACTTC	CARSYGSETQYF
-	TRBV4-2	-	TRBJ1-3	TGTGCCAGCAGCCAAGAGGCAGGGCGCTCTGGAAACACCATATATTTT	CASSQEAGRSGNTIYF
TRBD2	TRBV11-2	-	TRBJ2-2	TGTGCCAGCAGAAGACCGGGACTAGCGGGTGCCAGGACCGGGGAGCTGTTTTTT	CASRRPGLAGARTGELFF
-	TRBV2	-	TRBJ2-5	TGTGCCAGCAGTGTGGTAGCGGCCCAACGAGAGACCCAGTACTTC	CASSVVAAQRETQYF
-	TRBV7-3	-	TRBJ1-1	TGTGCCAGCAGCTTGAGACAGAACACTGAAGCTTTCTTT	CASSLRQNTEAFF
TRBD1	TRBV6-1	-	TRBJ2-5	TGTGCCAGCAGTGAACTACCGGGACAGGGGGCCGGGTACGTAGAGACCCAGTACTTC	CASSELPGQGAGYVETQYF
-	TRBV28	-	TRBJ2-5	TGTGCCCGTCCCCTCACACGACAGGCGGAGACCCAGTACTTC	CARPLTRQAETQYF
-	TRBV5-1	-	TRBJ2-6	TGCGCCAGCAGCCCATCGGGACCACGCTCTGGGGCCAACGTCCTGACTTTC	CASSPSGPRSGANVLTF
-	TRBV4-3	-	TRBJ1-5	TGCGCCAGCAGCCAAGAACAGGATAGCAATCAGCCCCAGCATTTT	CASSQEQDSNQPQHF
-	TRBV10-3	-	TRBJ2-3	TGTGCCAGCAGTTCCACTAGGAGCACAGATACGCAGTATTTT	CASSSTRSTDTQYF
TRBD2	TRBV4-3	-	TRBJ2-5	TGCGCCAGCAGCCAAGGGCCGGCGGGAGAATCGGAGACCCAGTACTTC	CASSQGPAGESETQYF
-	TRBV7-2	-	TRBJ2-7	TGTGCCAGCAGCTTGCAAAAATCCTACGAGCAGTACTTC	CASSLQKSYEQYF
-	TRBV6-5	few	TRBJ1-2	TGTGCCAGCAGTCTTCAGGGGATCTATGGCTACACCTTC	CASSLQGIYGYTF
TRBD1	TRBV5-4	-	TRBJ2-1	TGTGCCAGCAGCTTGGAGTCGGGCAGGGGGAAGAATGAGCAGTTCTTC	CASSLESGRGKNEQFF
-	TRBV7-9	few	TRBJ1-3	TGTGCCAGCAGCTTATTTGGGACTCCTGGAAACACCATATATTTT	CASSLFGTPGNTIYF
-	TRBV6-1	-	TRBJ1-1	TGTGCCAGCAGTGAAGACGCGGTGGCAAAAGCTTTCTTT	CASSEDAVAKAFF
-	TRBV5-1	-	TRBJ2-7	TGCGCCAGCAGCGAGGGACCTACGAGCTCCTACGAGCAGTACTTC	CASSEGPTSSYEQYF